These T cell receptor beta chains were read from a single sample in a study of shared clonotypes between healthy human individuals. Repertoires were generated with immunoSEQ multiplex PCR, while TCRdb's copy carries only in-frame clones and drops some. The profile covers 2 million or so clones, with about 95% appearing a single time and more than 0.95% taken by the ten largest. Source material: naive CD8+ T cells sorted from blood. The receptors here all came from a man aged 18-30 years in good health. Each CDR3 is given with its conserved first and last residue. D genes are given only for firm matches. The size entry is marked missing in some rows and otherwise reads once, few, many or a size class.

j_gene	abundance	d_gene	v_gene	CDR3aa	CDR3nt
TRBJ2-1	-	-	TRBV6-1	CASSEGQTYNEQFF	TGTGCCAGCAGTGAAGGACAGACCTACAATGAGCAGTTCTTC
TRBJ2-7	once	TRBD2	TRBV5-4	CASTSTSGPYEQYF	TGTGCCAGCACCTCGACTAGCGGACCCTACGAGCAGTACTTC
TRBJ2-5	-	TRBD1	TRBV9	CASSFSTGGQYQETQYF	TGTGCCAGCAGCTTTTCAACAGGGGGCCAGTACCAAGAGACCCAGTACTTC
TRBJ1-2	-	TRBD1	TRBV11-2	CASSLGRQGGYGYTF	TGTGCCAGCAGCTTAGGACGACAGGGTGGTTATGGCTACACCTTC
TRBJ2-1	-	-	TRBV5-6	CASSISGDYNEQFF	TGTGCCAGCAGTATTTCAGGGGACTACAATGAGCAGTTCTTC
TRBJ2-3	-	-	TRBV7-9	CASSPVVVTDTQYF	TGTGCCAGCAGCCCGGTCGTAGTCACAGATACGCAGTATTTT
TRBJ2-5	-	TRBD2	TRBV30	CAWSVGAGEETQYF	TGTGCCTGGAGTGTTGGAGCGGGAGAGGAGACCCAGTACTTC
TRBJ1-1	-	-	TRBV5-6	CASSWTGASEAFF	TGTGCCAGCAGCTGGACGGGGGCCTCTGAAGCTTTCTTT
TRBJ2-5	-	TRBD1	TRBV19	CASSTGQGGDETQYF	TGTGCCAGTAGCACGGGACAGGGCGGGGACGAGACCCAGTACTTC
TRBJ1-5	-	-	TRBV27	CASRDSPYQPQHF	TGTGCCAGCAGGGACAGCCCTTATCAGCCCCAGCATTTT
TRBJ2-7	-	-	TRBV7-9	CASRPAGTYEQYF	TGTGCCAGCAGACCAGCGGGCACCTACGAGCAGTACTTC
TRBJ2-1	-	-	TRBV28	CASTRTIPYEQFF	TGTGCCAGCACCCGGACCATCCCATATGAGCAGTTCTTC
TRBJ2-3	-	-	TRBV27	CASRSTSSTDTQYF	TGTGCCAGCAGGTCTACTTCTAGCACAGATACGCAGTATTTT
TRBJ2-7	-	-	TRBV27	CASSVSGEQYF	TGTGCCAGCAGTGTATCAGGGGAGCAGTACTTC
TRBJ1-1	-	-	TRBV7-9	CASSSRISNTEAFF	TGTGCCAGCAGCTCCAGGATCTCGAACACTGAAGCTTTCTTT
TRBJ2-7	-	-	TRBV9	CASSVAGPPNEQYF	TGTGCCAGCAGCGTTGCCGGGCCTCCGAACGAGCAGTACTTC
TRBJ1-2	-	-	TRBV19	CASATILDPYYGYTF	TGTGCCAGTGCAACAATTCTAGATCCCTACTATGGCTACACCTTC